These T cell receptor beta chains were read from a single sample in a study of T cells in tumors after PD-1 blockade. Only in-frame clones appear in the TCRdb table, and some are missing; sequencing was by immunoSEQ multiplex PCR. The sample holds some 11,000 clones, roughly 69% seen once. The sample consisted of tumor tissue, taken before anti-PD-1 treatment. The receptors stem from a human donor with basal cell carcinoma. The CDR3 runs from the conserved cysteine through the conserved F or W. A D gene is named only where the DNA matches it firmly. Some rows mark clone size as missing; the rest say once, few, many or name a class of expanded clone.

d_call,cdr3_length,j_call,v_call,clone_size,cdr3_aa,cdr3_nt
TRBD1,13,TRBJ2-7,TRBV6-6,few,CASSTGTGYEQYF,TGTGCCAGCAGCACCGGGACAGGCTACGAGCAGTACTTC
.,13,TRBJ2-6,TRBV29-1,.,CSVPGRGANVLTF,TGCAGCGTGCCCGGGCGTGGGGCCAACGTCCTGACTTTC
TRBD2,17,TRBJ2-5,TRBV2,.,CASSEELAGGGRETQYF,TGTGCCAGCAGTGAAGAGCTAGCGGGAGGGGGTAGGGAGACCCAGTACTTC
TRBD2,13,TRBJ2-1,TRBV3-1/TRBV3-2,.,CASSQDPSGGQFF,TGTGCCAGCAGCCAGGATCCTAGCGGTGGGCAGTTCTTC
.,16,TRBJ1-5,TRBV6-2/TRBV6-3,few,CASSFTGTSRYQPQHF,TGTGCCAGCAGTTTTACCGGGACATCACGATATCAGCCCCAGCATTTT
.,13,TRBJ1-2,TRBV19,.,CASSIGGSYGYTF,TGTGCCAGTAGTATAGGGGGCAGCTATGGCTACACCTTC
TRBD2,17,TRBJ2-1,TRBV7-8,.,CASSLARLAGGPGEQFF,TGTGCCAGCAGCTTAGCGAGGCTAGCGGGAGGGCCCGGTGAGCAGTTCTTC
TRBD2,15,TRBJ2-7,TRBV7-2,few,CASSLVGSGGHEQYF,TGTGCCAGCAGCTTAGTGGGTAGCGGGGGCCACGAGCAGTACTTC
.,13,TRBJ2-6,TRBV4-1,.,CASRGRGANVLTF,TGCGCCAGCAGGGGGCGCGGGGCCAACGTCCTGACTTTC
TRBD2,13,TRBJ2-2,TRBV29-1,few,CSVEEREAGELFF,TGCAGCGTTGAGGAGCGGGAGGCCGGGGAGCTGTTTTTT
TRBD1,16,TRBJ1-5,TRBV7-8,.,CASSKLGQGAGQPQHF,TGTGCCAGCAGCAAGTTAGGACAGGGGGCAGGTCAGCCCCAGCATTTT
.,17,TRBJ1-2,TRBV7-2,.,CASSLVFNRDGFYGYTF,TGTGCCAGCAGCTTAGTTTTTAACCGGGACGGCTTCTATGGCTACACCTTC
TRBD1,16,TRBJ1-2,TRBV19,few,CASSVTGALLRHGYTF,TGTGCCAGTAGCGTGACAGGGGCCCTTCTCAGGCATGGCTACACCTTC
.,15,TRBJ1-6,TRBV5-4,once,CASSRGQSDNSPLHF,TGTGCCAGCAGCCGAGGACAGTCAGATAATTCACCCCTCCACTTT
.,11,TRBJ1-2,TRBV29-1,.,CSVPDSGGYTF,TGCAGCGTTCCGGACAGTGGAGGCTACACCTTC
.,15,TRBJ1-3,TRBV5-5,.,CASSLEPHSGNTIYF,TGTGCCAGCAGCTTGGAGCCTCACTCTGGAAACACCATATATTTT
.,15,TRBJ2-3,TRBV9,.,CASSVEGRSQGTQYF,TGTGCCAGCAGCGTAGAGGGCAGATCCCAGGGTACGCAGTATTTT
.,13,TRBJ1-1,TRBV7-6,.,CASSPSRGTEAFF,TGTGCCAGCAGCCCCTCTAGAGGCACTGAAGCTTTCTTT
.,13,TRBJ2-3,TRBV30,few,CAWSVSQPDTQYF,TGTGCCTGGAGTGTTTCTCAACCAGATACGCAGTATTTT
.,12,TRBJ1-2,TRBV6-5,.,CASRWGDGGYTF,TGTGCCAGCCGGTGGGGGGATGGTGGCTACACCTTC
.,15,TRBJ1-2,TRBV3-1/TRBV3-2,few,CASSQGLGANYGYTF,TGTGCCAGCAGCCAGGGACTTGGAGCTAACTATGGCTACACCTTC
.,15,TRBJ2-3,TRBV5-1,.,CASSPRAANTDTQYF,TGCGCCAGCAGCCCCCGGGCGGCTAATACAGATACGCAGTATTTT
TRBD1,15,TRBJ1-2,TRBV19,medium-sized,CASSDGQGARGGYTF,TGTGCCAGTAGCGATGGACAGGGGGCGCGGGGAGGCTACACCTTC
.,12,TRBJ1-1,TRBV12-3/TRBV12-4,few,CASSPRGTEAFF,TGTGCCAGCAGTCCCAGGGGAACTGAAGCTTTCTTT
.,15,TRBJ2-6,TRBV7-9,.,CASSPRGAGANVLTF,TGTGCCAGCAGCCCCAGGGGAGCAGGGGCCAACGTCCTGACTTTC
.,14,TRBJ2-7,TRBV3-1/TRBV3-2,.,CASSPGGFTYEQYF,TGTGCCAGCAGCCCAGGGGGGTTCACCTACGAGCAGTACTTC
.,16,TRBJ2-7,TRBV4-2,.,CASSQFIGRTTYEQYF,TGTGCCAGCAGCCAATTCATCGGACGGACCACCTACGAGCAGTACTTC
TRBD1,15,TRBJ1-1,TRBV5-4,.,CASSWTGKGDTEAFF,TGTGCCAGCAGCTGGACAGGGAAGGGGGACACTGAAGCTTTCTTT
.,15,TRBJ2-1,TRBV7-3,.,CASSLTPGSYNEQFF,TGTGCCAGCAGCTTAACTCCCGGCTCCTACAATGAGCAGTTCTTC
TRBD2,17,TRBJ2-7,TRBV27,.,CASSFGRGGGSSYEQYF,TGTGCCAGCAGTTTCGGCCGGGGTGGCGGGAGCTCCTACGAGCAGTACTTC
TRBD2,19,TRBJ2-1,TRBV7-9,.,CASSPYMSSGGPSYNEQFF,TGTGCCAGCAGCCCATACATGTCTAGCGGGGGGCCCTCCTACAATGAGCAGTTCTTC
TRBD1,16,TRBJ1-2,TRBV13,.,CASSLREEGGRVPYTF,TGTGCCAGCAGCCTCCGAGAAGAAGGGGGCAGGGTGCCCTACACCTTC
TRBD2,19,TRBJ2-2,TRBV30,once,CAVHPRASGRANYAGELFF,TGTGCCGTTCATCCACGGGCTAGCGGGAGGGCCAATTACGCCGGGGAGCTGTTTTTT
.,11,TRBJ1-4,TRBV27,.,CASQRRGKLFF,TGTGCCAGCCAGAGGAGGGGAAAACTGTTTTTT
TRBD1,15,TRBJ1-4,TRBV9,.,CASSFGTAFNEKLFF,TGTGCCAGCAGCTTCGGGACAGCCTTTAATGAAAAACTGTTTTTT